A single sample gave rise to the 19 T cell receptor beta chains below, sequenced in a study of T cells in localized non-small cell lung cancer. Here immunoSEQ multiplex PCR was the method, and the copy in TCRdb shows in-frame clones only, minus some. The sample has more than 20,000 clones; roughly 90% are singletons. The material was peripheral blood, obtained before any cancer treatment. The origin of the receptors is a male donor older than 55 with stage I squamous cell lung carcinoma.

The chain combines TRBV10-3 with TRBJ2-7; D is unresolved. The germline V and J ends were trimmed by 11 bases and 0 bases, with 11 bases remaining between them. The CDR3 is made up of 12 amino acids. Looked up from germline, CDR1 is ENHRY and CDR2 is SYGVKD. CDR3 region: CAGSRTSYEQYF. The CDR3 nucleotides are TGTGCCGGCAGCCGGACCTCCTACGAGCAGTACTTC.

The chain recombines TRBV7-9 with TRBJ2-3, with TRBD2 matching over 10 bases. Per the germline V gene, CDR1 is SEHNR and CDR2 is FQNEAQ (reference sequence). Losses at the gene ends were 5 bases for V and 0 bases for J; bases not matched to a gene: 2. This CDR3 spans 15 amino acids. The CDR3 DNA follows: TGTGCCAGCAGCCAGGGACTAGCGAGCACAGATACGCAGTATTTT. Translating gives CASSQGLASTDTQYF. Based on the CDR3 plus reference TRBV7-9 and TRBJ2-3, the full variable domain is DTGVSQNPRHKITKRGQNVTFRCDPISEHNRLYWYRQTLGQGPEFLTYFQNEAQLEKSRLLSDRFSAERPKGSFSTLEIQRTEQGDSAMYLCASSQGLASTDTQYFGPGTRLTVL.

CDR3 in DNA: TGCGCCAGCAGCCAAGATCCGGGCCAGGTGAACACTGAAGCTTTCTTT. Translation: CASSQDPGQVNTEAFF. V is TRBV4-3 and J is TRBJ1-1; D not resolved. V was trimmed by 0 bases and J by 0 bases, leaving 11 bases between them. This CDR3 spans 16 amino acids. Germline loops: CDR1 LGHNA, CDR2 YSLEER.

The V call is TRBV5-6, the J call TRBJ1-1; 9 bases map to TRBD1. With V trimmed by 4 bases and J by 6 bases, 19 bases remained unmatched. Germline V CDR1 and CDR2: SGHDT, YYEEEE. The CDR3 extends over 18 amino acids. The CDR3 loop reads CASSETGGRQRRGPEAFF. CDR3 bases: TGTGCCAGCAGCGAAACAGGGGGCCGACAGCGGAGGGGTCCTGAAGCTTTCTTT.

V is TRBV27 and J is TRBJ1-5; 7 bases are shared with TRBD1. The ends lost 6 bases at V and 0 bases at J; junction bases unmatched: 8. The CDR3 loop spans 16 amino acids. Per germline, CDR1 MNHEY and CDR2 SMNVEV (reference sequence). The CDR3 loop is CASRPDRMLSNQPQHF. The CDR3 DNA reads as TGTGCCAGCAGACCGGACAGGATGCTTAGCAATCAGCCCCAGCATTTT.

J is TRBJ1-5 and V is TRBV6-1; tentative D call: TRBD1 (6 bases). The CDR3 is 14 residues long. CDR1 is MNHNS, CDR2 SASEGT, per germline. V was shortened by 7 bases and J by 2 bases, with 12 bases between the two germline ends. The CDR3 here is CASKNRDGNQPQHF. DNA of the CDR3: TGTGCCAGCAAAAACAGGGATGGCAATCAGCCCCAGCATTTT.

The chain links TRBV6-6 to TRBJ1-1; D might be TRBD1 (6 bases). The CDR3 length is 13 residues. Germline loops: CDR1 MNHNY, CDR2 SVGAGI (reference sequence). Trimming removed 2 bases from V and 11 bases from J, with 15 bases in between. For the CDR3, the DNA is TGTGCCAGCAGTTACGATAGAACCCAGGGGGCTTTCTTT. Translating gives CASSYDRTQGAFF.

J is TRBJ2-5 and V is TRBV10-1, with D perhaps TRBD1 or TRBD2 (6 bases each). Germline V CDR1 and CDR2: WNHNN, SYGVQD (reference sequence). This CDR3 has 13 amino acids. V lost 3 bases to trimming and J lost 2 bases, with 7 bases between them. CDR3 DNA: TGCGCCAGCAGTGAAGGGGGGCAAGAGACCCAGTACTTC. Protein: CASSEGGQETQYF.

This chain links TRBV29-1 with TRBJ1-3; D remains unclear. The V gene's germline CDR1 is SQVTM and CDR2 ANQGSEA. The CDR3 contains 11 residues. Trimming shortened V by 4 bases and J by 3 bases, and 4 bases separated the two germline ends. In nucleotides, the CDR3 is TGCAGCGTTGCCAGTGGAAACACCATATATTTT. As protein: CSVASGNTIYF.

This clone has just one count. The CDR3 region is CASSLQRNTEAFF. CDR3 DNA: TGTGCCAGCAGTCTACAGAGAAACACTGAAGCTTTCTTT. The gene calls are TRBV6-5 and TRBJ1-1; D unresolved. The CDR3 is 13 amino acids. Germline lookup yields CDR1 MNHEY and CDR2 SVGAGI. V lost 5 bases and J lost 2, with 9 bases in between.

The gene calls are TRBV6-5 and TRBJ1-5; the D gene is possibly TRBD1 (6 bases). Germline CDR1 MNHEY, CDR2 SVGAGI. CDR3 length: 14 residues. The V end lost 6 bases, the J end lost 6 bases, and 15 bases lay between the germline ends. CDR3 amino acids: CASSINRARQPQHF. The CDR3 region has the DNA TGTGCCAGCAGCATAAACAGGGCCCGTCAGCCCCAGCATTTT.

This chain links TRBV7-2 with TRBJ2-1, with 9 bases matching TRBD2. In germline, CDR1 is SGHTA, CDR2 FQGNSA. V was clipped by 3 bases and J by 8 bases; unmatched bases: 8. The CDR3 consists of 15 residues. The chain's CDR3 is CASSLGGGALYEQFF. In nucleotides, the CDR3 is TGTGCCAGCAGCTTGGGCGGGGGGGCCTTATATGAGCAGTTCTTC.

V and J are TRBV5-1 and TRBJ1-6; 9 bases fit TRBD1. The V gene's germline CDR1 is SGHRS and CDR2 YFSETQ. V gave up 0 bases and J gave up 10 bases; unmatched junction bases: 5. The CDR3 contains 15 residues. The CDR3 region has the DNA TGCGCCAGCAGCTTGGGGGGACAGGGTAGGTCACCCCTCCACTTT. Residues: CASSLGGQGRSPLHF. The full variable domain, rest sourced from reference TRBV5-1 and TRBJ1-6, is KAGVTQTPRYLIKTRGQQVTLSCSPISGHRSVSWYQQTPGQGLQFLFEYFSETQRNKGNFPGRFSGRQFSNSRSEMNVSTLELGDSALYLCASSLGGQGRSPLHFGNGTRLTVT.

V is TRBV7-2 and J is TRBJ2-3; unclear D gene. Trimming left V 5 bases short and J 2 bases short, with 14 bases between. CDR1 is SGHTA and CDR2 is FQGNSA in the germline V gene. The CDR3 is made up of 15 amino acids. The CDR3 protein is CASSPTTANTDTQYF. CDR3 DNA sequence: TGTGCCAGCAGCCCCACGACCGCGAACACAGATACGCAGTATTTT.

The genes are TRBV10-2 and TRBJ2-7, with TRBD2 matching over 7 bases. The germline gives CDR1 WSHSY, CDR2 SAAADI. Trimming removed 3 bases from V and 4 bases from J; junction bases left unmatched: 6. CDR3 length: 14 amino acids. CDR3 sequence: CASSEGRAPYEQYF. The CDR3 region has the DNA TGCGCCAGCAGTGAAGGGAGGGCACCGTACGAGCAGTACTTC.

The chain couples TRBV6-1 to TRBJ2-6; perhaps TRBD2 as D (5 bases). The CDR3 sequence is 14 residues long. Between the trimmed V and J ends, which lost 8 bases and 0 bases, there was a span of 8 bases. The germline V gene encodes CDR1 MNHNS and CDR2 SASEGT. The chain's CDR3 is CASLRDSGANVLTF. CDR3 nucleotide sequence: TGTGCCAGCTTGAGGGACTCTGGGGCCAACGTCCTGACTTTC.

The CDR3 spells CASSPLGGASGYTF. The DNA of the CDR3 is TGTGCCAGCAGCCCCTTAGGCGGGGCGTCGGGCTACACCTTC. V usage is TRBV14 and J usage is TRBJ1-2, with D possibly matching TRBD1 (5 bases). Germline CDR1 SGHDN, CDR2 FVKESK. CDR3 length equals 14 residues. Trimming pared 4 bases from V and 8 bases from J, leaving 17 bases between.

J is TRBJ2-7 and V is TRBV11-2, with a tentative D call TRBD1 (6 bases). This CDR3 region has 14 residues. V was trimmed by 1 base and J by 2 bases, leaving 9 bases between them. Germline V gene sequence: CDR1 SGHAT, CDR2 FQNNGV. In DNA, the CDR3 is TGTGCCAGCAGCTTAGGACAGGCCCCCTACGAGCAGTACTTC. It yields the protein CASSLGQAPYEQYF.

V usage is TRBV19 and J usage is TRBJ1-5; the D is unclear. V was pared by 7 bases and J by 5 bases, with 21 bases between. Germline V gene sequence: CDR1 LNHDA, CDR2 SQIVND (reference sequence). The CDR3 consists of 16 residues. The CDR3 nucleotides are TGTGCCAGTACCCGAAGAGGAAAGGGAATCTATCAGCCCCAGCATTTT. Translating gives CASTRRGKGIYQPQHF.